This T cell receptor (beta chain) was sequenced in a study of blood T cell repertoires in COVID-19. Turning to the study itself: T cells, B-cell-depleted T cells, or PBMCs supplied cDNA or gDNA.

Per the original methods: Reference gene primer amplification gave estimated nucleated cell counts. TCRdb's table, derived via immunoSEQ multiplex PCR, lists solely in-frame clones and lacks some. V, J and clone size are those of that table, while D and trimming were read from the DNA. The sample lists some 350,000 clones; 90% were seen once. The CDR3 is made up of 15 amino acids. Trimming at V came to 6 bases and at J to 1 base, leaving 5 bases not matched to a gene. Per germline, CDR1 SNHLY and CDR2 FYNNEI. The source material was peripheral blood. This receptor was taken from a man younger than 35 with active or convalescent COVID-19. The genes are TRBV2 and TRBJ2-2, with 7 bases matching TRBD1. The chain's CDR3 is CASSLGQRNTGELFF. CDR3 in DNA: TGTGCCAGCAGCCTGGGACAGAGGAACACCGGGGAGCTGTTTTTT. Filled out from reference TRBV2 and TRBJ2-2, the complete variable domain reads EPEVTQTPSHQVTQMGQEVILRCVPISNHLYFYWYRQILGQKVEFLVSFYNNEISEKSEIFDDQFSVERPDGSNFTLKIRSTKLEDSAMYFCASSLGQRNTGELFFGEGSRLTVL.